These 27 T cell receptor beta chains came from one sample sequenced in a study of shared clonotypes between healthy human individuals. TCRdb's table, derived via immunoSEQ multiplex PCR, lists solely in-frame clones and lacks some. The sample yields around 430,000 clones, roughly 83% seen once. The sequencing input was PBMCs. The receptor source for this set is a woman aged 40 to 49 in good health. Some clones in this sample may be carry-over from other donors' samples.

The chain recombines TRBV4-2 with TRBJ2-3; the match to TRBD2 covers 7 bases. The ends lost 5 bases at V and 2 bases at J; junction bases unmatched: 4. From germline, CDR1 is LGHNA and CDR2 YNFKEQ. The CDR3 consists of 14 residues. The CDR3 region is CASSDSGVTDTQYF. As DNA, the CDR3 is TGTGCCAGCAGCGACAGCGGGGTCACAGATACGCAGTATTTT.

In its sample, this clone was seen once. CDR3 in amino acids: CASSQDLSRRQFF. The CDR3 DNA sequence: TGTGCCAGCAGCCAAGATCTTAGTAGAAGACAGTTCTTC. The gene calls are TRBV14 and TRBJ2-1; D is uncertain. Germline V gene lookup returns CDR1 SGHDN and CDR2 FVKESK. V lost 0 bases and J lost 13, with 13 bases in between. The CDR3 contains 13 residues.

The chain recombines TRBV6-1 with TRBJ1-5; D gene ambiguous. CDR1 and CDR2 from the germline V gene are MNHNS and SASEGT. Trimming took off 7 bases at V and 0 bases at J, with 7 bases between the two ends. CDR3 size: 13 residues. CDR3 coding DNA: TGTGCCAGCAAAGACTATAGCAATCAGCCCCAGCATTTT. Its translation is CASKDYSNQPQHF.

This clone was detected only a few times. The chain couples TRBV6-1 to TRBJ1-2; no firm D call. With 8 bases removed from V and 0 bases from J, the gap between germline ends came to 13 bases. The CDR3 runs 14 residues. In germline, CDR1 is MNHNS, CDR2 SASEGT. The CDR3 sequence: CASQAKHSNYGYTF. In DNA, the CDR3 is TGTGCCAGCCAAGCAAAACACTCTAACTATGGCTACACCTTC.

This CDR3 is CASRRGANQPQHF. In DNA, the CDR3 is TGTGCCAGTAGAAGAGGGGCCAATCAGCCCCAGCATTTT. The V call is TRBV19, the J call TRBJ1-5; tentative D call: TRBD1 (5 bases). Germline CDR1 is LNHDA and CDR2 is SQIVND (reference sequence). This CDR3 region has 13 residues. V shed 6 bases and J shed 3 bases, with 9 bases lying between them.

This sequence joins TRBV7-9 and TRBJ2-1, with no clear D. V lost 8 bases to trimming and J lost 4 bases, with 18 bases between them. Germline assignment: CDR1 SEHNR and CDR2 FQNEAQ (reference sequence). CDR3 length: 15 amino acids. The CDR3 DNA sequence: TGTGCCAGCCCGGTGGGCGGAGATCCGTACAATGAGCAGTTCTTC. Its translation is CASPVGGDPYNEQFF.

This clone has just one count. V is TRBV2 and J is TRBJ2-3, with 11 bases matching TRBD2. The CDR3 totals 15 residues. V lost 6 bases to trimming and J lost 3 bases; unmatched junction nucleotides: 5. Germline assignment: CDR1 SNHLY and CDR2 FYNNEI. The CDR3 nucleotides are TGTGCCAGCAGAGAACTAGCGGGAGTAACAGATACGCAGTATTTT. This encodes CASRELAGVTDTQYF. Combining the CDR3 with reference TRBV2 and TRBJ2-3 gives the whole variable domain EPEVTQTPSHQVTQMGQEVILRCVPISNHLYFYWYRQILGQKVEFLVSFYNNEISEKSEIFDDQFSVERPDGSNFTLKIRSTKLEDSAMYFCASRELAGVTDTQYFGPGTRLTVL.

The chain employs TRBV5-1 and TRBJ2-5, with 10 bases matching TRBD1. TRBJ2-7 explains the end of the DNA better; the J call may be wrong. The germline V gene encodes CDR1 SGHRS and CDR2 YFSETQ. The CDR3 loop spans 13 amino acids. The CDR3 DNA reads TGCGCCAGCAGCTGGACAGGGGGCTACGAGCAGTACTTC. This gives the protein CASSWTGGYEQYF.

The CDR3 is CASSPIQVSNTEAFF. CDR3 sequence (DNA): TGTGCCAGCAGTCCAATCCAGGTTTCGAACACTGAAGCTTTCTTT. This chain joins TRBV28 and TRBJ1-1; D remains ambiguous. V was trimmed by 5 bases and J by 1 base, leaving 14 bases between them. Per germline, CDR1 MDHEN and CDR2 SYDVKM. The length of the CDR3 is 15 residues.

CDR3 bases: TGTGCCAGCGCGGGAACCGACGAGCAGTACTTC. Protein sequence: CASAGTDEQYF. The V and J genes are TRBV28 and TRBJ2-7, with D perhaps matching TRBD2 (6 bases). The CDR3 has 11 amino acids. Germline V gene sequence: CDR1 MDHEN, CDR2 SYDVKM. The V end was cut by 8 bases, the J end by 5 bases, with 10 bases between.

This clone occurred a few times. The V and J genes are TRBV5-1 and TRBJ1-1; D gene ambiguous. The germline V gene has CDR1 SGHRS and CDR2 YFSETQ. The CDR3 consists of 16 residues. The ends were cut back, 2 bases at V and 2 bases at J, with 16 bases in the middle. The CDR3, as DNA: TGCGCCAGCAGCTTTCTCGGGGAGACCGATAACACTGAAGCTTTCTTT. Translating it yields CASSFLGETDNTEAFF.

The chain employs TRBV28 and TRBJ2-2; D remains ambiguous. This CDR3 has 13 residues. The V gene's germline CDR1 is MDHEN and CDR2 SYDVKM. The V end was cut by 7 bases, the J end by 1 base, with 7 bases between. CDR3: CASMTLNTGELFF. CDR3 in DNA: TGTGCCAGCATGACTCTGAACACCGGGGAGCTGTTTTTT.

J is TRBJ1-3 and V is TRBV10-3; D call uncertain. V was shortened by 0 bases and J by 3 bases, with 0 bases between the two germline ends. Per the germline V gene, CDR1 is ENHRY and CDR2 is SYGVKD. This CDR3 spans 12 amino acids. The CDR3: CAISESGNTIYF. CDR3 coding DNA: TGTGCCATCAGTGAGTCTGGAAACACCATATATTTT.

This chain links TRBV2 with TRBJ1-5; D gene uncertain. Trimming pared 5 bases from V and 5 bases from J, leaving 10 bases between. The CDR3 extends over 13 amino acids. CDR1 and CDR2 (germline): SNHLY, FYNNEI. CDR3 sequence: CASSLRPDQPQHF. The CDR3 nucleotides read TGTGCCAGCAGTCTACGACCAGATCAGCCCCAGCATTTT.

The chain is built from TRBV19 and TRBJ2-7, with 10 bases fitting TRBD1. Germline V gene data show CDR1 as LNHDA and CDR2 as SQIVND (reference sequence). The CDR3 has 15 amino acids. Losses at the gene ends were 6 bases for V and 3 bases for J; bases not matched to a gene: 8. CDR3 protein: CASSGQGDSYYEQYF. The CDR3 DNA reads TGTGCCAGTAGCGGACAGGGGGATTCCTACTACGAGCAGTACTTC.

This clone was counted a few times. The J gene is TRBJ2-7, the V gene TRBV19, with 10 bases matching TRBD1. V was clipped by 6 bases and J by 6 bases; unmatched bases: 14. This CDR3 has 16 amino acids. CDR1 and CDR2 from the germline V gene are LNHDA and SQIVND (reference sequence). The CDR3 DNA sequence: TGTGCCAGTAGCATACGCGGACAGGGGGGATCCCGCGAGCAGTACTTC. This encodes CASSIRGQGGSREQYF.

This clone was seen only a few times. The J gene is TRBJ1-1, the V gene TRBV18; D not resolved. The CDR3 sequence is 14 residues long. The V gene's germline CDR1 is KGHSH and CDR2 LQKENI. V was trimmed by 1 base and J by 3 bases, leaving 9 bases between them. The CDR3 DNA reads TGTGCCAGCTCACCACGAATCTCGGACACTGAAGCTTTCTTT. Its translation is CASSPRISDTEAFF.

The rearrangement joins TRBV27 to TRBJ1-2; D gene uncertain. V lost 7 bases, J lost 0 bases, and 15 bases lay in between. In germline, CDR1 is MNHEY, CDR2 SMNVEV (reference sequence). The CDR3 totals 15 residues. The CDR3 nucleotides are TGTGCCAGCATCGATACGGCAGTAGCTAACTATGGCTACACCTTC. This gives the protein CASIDTAVANYGYTF.

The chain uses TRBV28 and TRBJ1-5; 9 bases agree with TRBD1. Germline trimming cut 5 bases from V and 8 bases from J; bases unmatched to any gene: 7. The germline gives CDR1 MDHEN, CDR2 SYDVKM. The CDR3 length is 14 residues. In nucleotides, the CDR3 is TGTGCCAGCAGTCGGACAGGGGCGATCGAGCCCCAGCATTTT. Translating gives CASSRTGAIEPQHF.

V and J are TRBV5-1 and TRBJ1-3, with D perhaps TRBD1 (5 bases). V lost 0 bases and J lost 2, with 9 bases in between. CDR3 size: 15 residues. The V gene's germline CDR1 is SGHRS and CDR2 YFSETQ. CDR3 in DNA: TGCGCCAGCAGCTTGGGGGGGATAACTGGAAACACCATATATTTT. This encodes CASSLGGITGNTIYF.

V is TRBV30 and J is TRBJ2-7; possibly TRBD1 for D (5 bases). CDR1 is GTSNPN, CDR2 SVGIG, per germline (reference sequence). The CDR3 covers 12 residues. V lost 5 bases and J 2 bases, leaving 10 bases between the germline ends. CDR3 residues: CAWSQGAYEQYF. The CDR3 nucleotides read TGTGCCTGGTCTCAGGGCGCCTACGAGCAGTACTTC.

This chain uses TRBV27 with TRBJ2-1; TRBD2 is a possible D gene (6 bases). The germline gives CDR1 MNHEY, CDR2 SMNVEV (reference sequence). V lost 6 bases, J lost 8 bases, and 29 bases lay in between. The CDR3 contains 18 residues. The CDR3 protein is CASSLKALRGEIGDEQFF. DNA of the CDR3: TGTGCCAGCAGCTTAAAGGCCCTGCGGGGAGAGATAGGGGATGAGCAGTTCTTC.

CDR3 nucleotide sequence: TGTGCCAGCAGCTTAGACCCGACGGGCCGAGCTTTCTTT. Its protein is CASSLDPTGRAFF. The rearrangement joins TRBV7-2 to TRBJ1-1, with D uncertain. With 1 base removed from V and 10 bases from J, the gap between germline ends came to 13 bases. The length of the CDR3 is 13 residues. From germline, CDR1 is SGHTA and CDR2 FQGNSA.

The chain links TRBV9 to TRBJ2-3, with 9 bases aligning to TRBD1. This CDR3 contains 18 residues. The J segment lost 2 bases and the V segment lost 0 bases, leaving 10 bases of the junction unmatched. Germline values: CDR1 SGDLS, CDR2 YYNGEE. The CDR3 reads CASSVAFGTGSDTDTQYF. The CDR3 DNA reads TGTGCCAGCAGCGTAGCCTTTGGGACAGGGAGTGACACAGATACGCAGTATTTT.

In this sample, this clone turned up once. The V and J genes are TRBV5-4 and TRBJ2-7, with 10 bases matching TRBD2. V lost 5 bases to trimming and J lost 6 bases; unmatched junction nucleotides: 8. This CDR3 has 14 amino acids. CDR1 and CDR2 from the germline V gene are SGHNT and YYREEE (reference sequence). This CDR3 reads CASRSSGRGSEQYF. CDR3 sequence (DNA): TGTGCCAGCAGATCTAGCGGGAGAGGTTCCGAGCAGTACTTC.

The CDR3 bases are TGTGCCAGCAGCTTAGCTACTAGCGGGGCTAGCACAGATACGCAGTATTTT. Its protein is CASSLATSGASTDTQYF. The rearrangement links TRBV7-3 to TRBJ2-3; 10 nucleotides align to TRBD2. With V trimmed by 2 bases and J by 0 bases, 5 bases remained unmatched. The CDR3 length is 17 residues. The V gene's germline CDR1 is SGHTA and CDR2 FQGTGA.

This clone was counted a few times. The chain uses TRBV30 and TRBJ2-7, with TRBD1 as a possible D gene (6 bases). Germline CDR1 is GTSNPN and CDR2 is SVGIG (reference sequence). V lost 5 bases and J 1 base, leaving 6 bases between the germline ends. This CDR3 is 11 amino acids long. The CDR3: CAWGQSYEQYF. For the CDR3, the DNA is TGTGCCTGGGGACAGTCCTACGAGCAGTACTTC.